The source of this T cell receptor beta chain is a study of shared clonotypes between healthy human individuals. Notes on the study in general: With a handful of donors compared, roughly 5% of naive CD4 clonotypes were shared.

This table comes from immunoSEQ multiplex PCR, and its TCRdb copy is limited to in-frame clones, with some not included. The sample contains about 2.5 million clones, just under 95% of which appear only once. Turning to this clone: Antigen unknown.

V lost 8 bases to trimming and J lost 8 bases; unmatched junction nucleotides: 6. Per germline, CDR1 MNHEY and CDR2 SMNVEV (reference sequence). The CDR3 runs 13 residues. Adult donors, all healthy and HIV-negative, had no recent acute infections or vaccinations. Into CD45RA+ naive and CD45RA-negative memory subsets, the CD4+ cells were split. The V gene is TRBV27, the J gene TRBJ2-1, with TRBD1 identical over 10 bases. Sequencing used naive CD4+ T cells from PBMCs. Noted subset: CD45RA+ positively selected. The receptor was derived from a man aged 18 to 35 in good health. Some clones in this sample may be carry-over from other donors' samples. The CDR3 DNA sequence: TGTGCCAGCCTGGACAGGGGGAGGCATGAGCAGTTCTTC. This sequence encodes CASLDRGRHEQFF.